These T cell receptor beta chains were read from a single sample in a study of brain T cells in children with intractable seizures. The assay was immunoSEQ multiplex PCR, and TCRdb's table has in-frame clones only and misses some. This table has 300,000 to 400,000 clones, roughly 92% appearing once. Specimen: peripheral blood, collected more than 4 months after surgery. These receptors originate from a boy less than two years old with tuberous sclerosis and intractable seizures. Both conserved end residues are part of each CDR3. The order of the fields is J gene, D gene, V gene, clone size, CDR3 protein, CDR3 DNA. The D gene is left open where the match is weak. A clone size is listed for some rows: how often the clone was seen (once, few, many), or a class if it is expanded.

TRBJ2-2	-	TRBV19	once	CASRLMTENTGELFF	TGTGCCAGTAGGCTAATGACTGAGAACACCGGGGAGCTGTTTTTT
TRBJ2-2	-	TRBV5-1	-	CASSLTLIRRDHTGELFF	TGCGCCAGCAGCTTGACTCTTATCCGGAGGGATCACACCGGGGAGCTGTTTTTT
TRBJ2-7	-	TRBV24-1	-	CATSDPRVHEQYF	TGTGCCACCAGTGATCCCAGGGTCCACGAGCAGTACTTC
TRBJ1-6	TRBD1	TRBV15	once	CATSRDQGGESPLHF	TGTGCCACCAGCAGAGATCAGGGGGGCGAATCACCCCTCCACTTT
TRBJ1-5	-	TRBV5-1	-	CASSLAGLSNQPQHF	TGCGCCAGCAGCTTGGCCGGGTTGAGCAATCAGCCCCAGCATTTT
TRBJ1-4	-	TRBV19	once	CASSITRGEEKLFF	TGTGCCAGTAGTATCACCAGGGGTGAGGAAAAACTGTTTTTT
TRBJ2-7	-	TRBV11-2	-	CASSWGPDRFYEQYF	TGTGCCAGCAGCTGGGGCCCGGATAGATTCTACGAGCAGTACTTC
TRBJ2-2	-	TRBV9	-	CASSTRGKGSGTGELFF	TGTGCCAGCAGCACCAGGGGTAAGGGCTCGGGCACCGGGGAGCTGTTTTTT
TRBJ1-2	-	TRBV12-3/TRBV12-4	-	CASSFRRTSDYTF	TGTGCCAGCAGTTTCCGACGGACGAGCGACTACACCTTC
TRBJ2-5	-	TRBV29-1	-	CSADVVLEAYQETQYF	TGCAGCGCTGATGTCGTACTAGAGGCCTACCAGGAGACCCAGTACTTC
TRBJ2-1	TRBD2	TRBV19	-	CASSIGLAGGGNEQFF	TGTGCCAGTAGTATAGGGTTAGCGGGGGGCGGCAATGAGCAGTTCTTC
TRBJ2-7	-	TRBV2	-	CASSEGHSYEQYF	TGTGCCAGCAGTGAAGGGCACTCCTACGAGCAGTACTTC
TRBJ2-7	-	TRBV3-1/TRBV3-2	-	CASSPNRLGSEQYF	TGTGCCAGCAGCCCAAACAGGCTCGGTTCTGAGCAGTACTTC
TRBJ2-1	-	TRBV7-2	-	CASSLSIAVNEQFF	TGTGCCAGCAGCTTAAGTATTGCGGTGAATGAGCAGTTCTTC
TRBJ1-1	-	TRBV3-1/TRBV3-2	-	CASSLRGNTEAFF	TGTGCCAGCAGCCTGAGGGGAAACACTGAAGCTTTCTTT
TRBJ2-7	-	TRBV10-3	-	CAISGVLNYEQYF	TGTGCCATCAGTGGGGTCTTAAACTACGAGCAGTACTTC
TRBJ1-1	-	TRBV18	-	CASSPRTGGGTEAFF	TGTGCCAGCTCACCCAGAACCGGAGGCGGAACTGAAGCTTTCTTT
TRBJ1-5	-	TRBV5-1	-	CASSRDGFYSNQPQHF	TGCGCCAGCAGCCGGGACGGATTTTATAGCAATCAGCCCCAGCATTTT
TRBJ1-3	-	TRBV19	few	CASSPGGNTIYF	TGTGCCAGTAGCCCGGGTGGGAACACCATATATTTT
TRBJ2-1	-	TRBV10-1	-	CASSRRRGKGYNEQFF	TGCGCCAGCAGTAGAAGACGGGGGAAGGGGTACAATGAGCAGTTCTTC
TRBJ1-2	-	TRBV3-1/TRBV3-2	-	CASTPGLNTNYGYTF	TGTGCCAGCACCCCGGGACTGAATACTAACTATGGCTACACCTTC
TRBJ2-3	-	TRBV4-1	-	CASSQVGGLGYRTQYF	TGCGCCAGCAGCCAAGTCGGGGGGCTCGGGTACAGAACGCAGTATTTT
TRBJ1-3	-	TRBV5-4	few	CASSPGTENTIYF	TGTGCCAGCAGCCCAGGGACTGAAAACACCATATATTTT
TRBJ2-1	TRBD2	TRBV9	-	CASSVGGSATNEQFF	TGTGCCAGCAGCGTTGGCGGGAGCGCTACCAATGAGCAGTTCTTC
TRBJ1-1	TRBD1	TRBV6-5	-	CASLEQGGFTEAFF	TGTGCCAGCCTCGAACAGGGGGGGTTCACTGAAGCTTTCTTT
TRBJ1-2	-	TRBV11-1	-	CASSFGGHQNYGYTF	TGTGCCAGCAGCTTTGGGGGACACCAAAACTATGGCTACACCTTC